One sample yielded the 28 T cell receptor beta chains listed below, sequenced in a study of PD-L1 blockade in urothelial cancer. Method: immunoSEQ multiplex PCR; TCRdb's copy keeps in-frame clones and lacks some. The sample holds 90,000 to 120,000 clones, 91% seen once. Sequenced material: PBMCs, taken around atezolizumab (anti-PD-L1) treatment. The receptors stem from an elderly woman with urothelial cancer.

V usage is TRBV7-9 and J usage is TRBJ1-2; D not resolved. The germline V and J ends were trimmed by 1 base and 4 bases, with 13 bases remaining between them. CDR3 length: 15 amino acids. The V gene's germline CDR1 is SEHNR and CDR2 FQNEAQ (reference sequence). The DNA for the CDR3 is TGTGCCAGCAGCTTAGTATCCGGGGTCTCCTATGGCTACACCTTC. It translates to CASSLVSGVSYGYTF.

The chain recombines TRBV6-5 with TRBJ2-1; D remains ambiguous. V lost 2 bases and J 0 bases, leaving 8 bases between the germline ends. The germline V gene encodes CDR1 MNHEY and CDR2 SVGAGI. The CDR3 loop spans 15 amino acids. This chain's CDR3 is CASSYGQSSYNEQFF. CDR3 DNA sequence: TGTGCCAGCAGTTACGGGCAGAGCTCCTACAATGAGCAGTTCTTC.

The rearrangement joins TRBV5-1 to TRBJ2-2, with TRBD2 matching 7 bases. Germline V gene lookup returns CDR1 SGHRS and CDR2 YFSETQ. J was trimmed by 6 bases and V by 3 bases; bases with no gene match: 5. This CDR3 comprises 14 residues. In nucleotides, the CDR3 is TGCGCCAGCAGCTACCGGACTAGTTCCGGGGAGCTGTTTTTT. Protein product: CASSYRTSSGELFF.

The chain combines TRBV7-9 with TRBJ1-1; D is uncertain. This CDR3 is 11 amino acids long. V was pared by 1 base and J by 8 bases, with 5 bases between. The V gene's germline CDR1 is SEHNR and CDR2 FQNEAQ (reference sequence). CDR3 coding DNA: TGTGCCAGCAGCTTAGAGAGGGAAGCTTTCTTT. The encoded protein is CASSLEREAFF.

The table lists this clone with a count of one. CDR3 nucleotides: TGTGCCTGGAGTGTGGAAGGGGGAGAGATCATAGATACGCAGTATTTT. Translating gives CAWSVEGGEIIDTQYF. The V call is TRBV30, the J call TRBJ2-3; D may be TRBD1 (6 bases). The V and J ends lost 0 bases and 5 bases respectively, with 18 bases between them. This CDR3 spans 16 amino acids. Germline values: CDR1 GTSNPN, CDR2 SVGIG (reference sequence). The entire variable domain, with the rest obtained from reference TRBV30 and TRBJ2-3, is as follows: SQTIHQWPATLVQPVGSPLSLECTVEGTSNPNLYWYRQAAGRGLQLLFYSVGIGQISSEVPQNLSASRPQDRQFILSSKKLLLSDSGFYLCAWSVEGGEIIDTQYFGPGTRLTVL.

The V call is TRBV6-6, the J call TRBJ1-5; 10 bases line up with TRBD1. From germline, CDR1 is MNHNY and CDR2 SVGAGI (reference sequence). The CDR3 is made up of 16 amino acids. The junction had 3 bases not matched to a gene; V was cut back by 4 bases and J by 0 bases. CDR3: CASSWTGGNSNQPQHF. In DNA, the CDR3 is TGTGCCAGCAGTTGGACAGGGGGAAATAGCAATCAGCCCCAGCATTTT.

The table lists this clone with a count of one. As DNA, the CDR3 is TGTGCCAGCAGTTTCGGACTCAACCTCGGGGGCTACACCTTC. Protein sequence: CASSFGLNLGGYTF. The rearrangement uses TRBV28 and TRBJ1-2, with D hard to call. Deletions cut 3 bases from V and 8 bases from J, with 16 bases between. The CDR3 runs to 14 residues. Looked up from germline, CDR1 is MDHEN and CDR2 is SYDVKM.

In the case of this clone: Its ends do not fully match the called genes, so a read error is possible. The rearrangement uses TRBV28 and TRBJ1-2; D remains unclear. The CDR3 has 9 residues. Germline CDR1 MDHEN, CDR2 SYDVKM. The CDR3 nucleotides are TGTGCCAGCAGTTTACCCCTTTCCTTC. This sequence encodes CASSLPLSF.

This chain links TRBV6-1 with TRBJ1-2; 9 bases agree with TRBD1. This CDR3 spans 14 amino acids. Germline trimming cut 2 bases from V and 7 bases from J; bases unmatched to any gene: 5. Germline loops: CDR1 MNHNS, CDR2 SASEGT. The CDR3 protein is CASSEIQGAGGYTF. The CDR3 DNA reads as TGTGCCAGCAGTGAAATACAGGGGGCGGGTGGCTACACCTTC.

Points on this clone: Other DNA sequences within the sample encode an identical CDR3. The J gene is TRBJ1-1, the V gene TRBV28; D uncertain. Trimming took 3 bases from V and 0 from J, leaving 8 bases between them. Germline V lookup: CDR1 MDHEN, CDR2 SYDVKM. This CDR3 comprises 14 residues. CDR3 loop: CASSFGQLNTEAFF. As DNA, the CDR3 is TGTGCCAGCAGTTTTGGGCAGTTGAACACTGAAGCTTTCTTT.

This chain joins TRBV9 and TRBJ1-3; no definite D call. The ends were cut back, 4 bases at V and 4 bases at J, with 15 bases in the middle. The CDR3 spans 15 residues. Germline lookup yields CDR1 SGDLS and CDR2 YYNGEE. The CDR3 sequence is CASSQREGPGNTIYF. The CDR3 DNA sequence: TGTGCCAGCAGCCAGAGGGAGGGTCCGGGAAACACCATATATTTT.

The rearrangement joins TRBV5-1 to TRBJ2-1, with D tentatively TRBD2 (5 bases). The V end lost 7 bases, the J end lost 8 bases, and 16 bases lay between the germline ends. The CDR3 extends over 13 amino acids. The germline CDR1 and CDR2 sequences are SGHRS and YFSETQ. Written as DNA, the CDR3 is TGCGCCAGCGGCCCGGTCAGGCGGGATGAGCAGTTCTTC. Protein product: CASGPVRRDEQFF.

This chain joins TRBV6-1 and TRBJ2-1, with unresolved D. Per the germline V gene, CDR1 is MNHNS and CDR2 is SASEGT. CDR3 length equals 14 residues. V lost 4 bases to trimming and J lost 0 bases, with 7 bases between them. CDR3 amino acids: CASSGRDSYNEQFF. The CDR3 region has the DNA TGTGCCAGCAGTGGCCGCGACTCCTACAATGAGCAGTTCTTC.

The rearrangement uses TRBV10-3 and TRBJ2-7, with TRBD1 matching over 8 bases. Germline V gives CDR1 ENHRY, CDR2 SYGVKD. With 11 bases clipped from V and 1 base from J, the junction kept 16 bases outside the gene matches. The CDR3 has 16 amino acids. CDR3 bases: TGTGCCTCCAGGGGGCCGGGGACAGGAGGGTCCTACGAGCAGTACTTC. Amino acid sequence: CASRGPGTGGSYEQYF.

V is TRBV2 and J is TRBJ2-1, with D perhaps matching TRBD2 (7 bases). The V end lost 1 base, the J end lost 13 bases, and 20 bases lay between the germline ends. The CDR3 runs to 15 residues. Germline lookup yields CDR1 SNHLY and CDR2 FYNNEI. DNA for the CDR3: TGTGCCAGCAGTGAAGGGGGGGGCCCCTCTTGGGGACAGTTCTTC. It encodes CASSEGGGPSWGQFF.

Many counts were recorded for this clone. The CDR3 nucleotides read TGTGCCAGCAGCCAACCAACCGGGGAGCTGTTTTTT. Protein product: CASSQPTGELFF. J is TRBJ2-2 and V is TRBV4-2; D is unclear. Trimming shortened V by 2 bases and J by 5 bases, and 3 bases separated the two germline ends. Germline-derived CDR1 and CDR2 are LGHNA and YNFKEQ. The CDR3 runs to 12 residues.

The chain uses TRBV14 and TRBJ2-7; D uncertain. There are 16 residues in the CDR3. The V gene's germline CDR1 is SGHDN and CDR2 FVKESK. Trimming removed 0 bases at V and 2 bases at J, with 14 bases between. CDR3 DNA sequence: TGTGCCAGCAGCCAAGAGGGTCGCAGCGTGCCCTACGAGCAGTACTTC. Translating it yields CASSQEGRSVPYEQYF.

The gene calls are TRBV20-1 and TRBJ2-1; D is perhaps TRBD2 (5 bases). CDR3 length equals 11 residues. The V end was cut by 5 bases, the J end by 7 bases, with 9 bases between. Germline CDR1 is DFQATT and CDR2 is SNEGSKA (reference sequence). The CDR3 DNA reads TGCAGTGCTCCCGGACTGAATGAGCAGTTCTTC. This encodes CSAPGLNEQFF.

The chain links TRBV19 to TRBJ2-7; the D gene is possibly TRBD2 (6 bases). Germline V gene lookup returns CDR1 LNHDA and CDR2 SQIVND (reference sequence). This CDR3 contains 14 residues. V was pared by 5 bases and J by 4 bases, with 15 bases between. CDR3 sequence reads: CASSQAGEPYEQYF. As DNA, the CDR3 is TGTGCCAGTAGTCAAGCGGGTGAGCCTTACGAGCAGTACTTC. Combining the CDR3 with reference TRBV19 and TRBJ2-7 gives the whole variable domain DGGITQSPKYLFRKEGQNVTLSCEQNLNHDAMYWYRQDPGQGLRLIYYSQIVNDFQKGDIAEGYSVSREKKESFPLTVTSAQKNPTAFYLCASSQAGEPYEQYFGPGTRLTVT.

The J gene is TRBJ2-1, the V gene TRBV7-3; 8 bases align to TRBD2. V shed 5 bases, J shed 1 base, and the junction held 10 bases outside the gene matches. The CDR3 has 17 residues. CDR1 is SGHTA, CDR2 FQGTGA, per germline. CDR3 amino acids: CASSPEGGRLSYNEQFF. In DNA form, the CDR3 reads TGTGCCAGCAGCCCCGAGGGCGGGAGGTTGTCCTACAATGAGCAGTTCTTC.

The chain uses TRBV6-5 and TRBJ1-2; tentatively, D is TRBD1 (6 bases). V was trimmed by 2 bases and J by 8 bases, leaving 15 bases between them. Germline V CDR1 and CDR2: MNHEY, SVGAGI. The CDR3 extends over 14 amino acids. CDR3: CASSYVPTGGGYTF. The CDR3 DNA is TGTGCCAGCAGTTACGTACCGACAGGAGGCGGCTACACCTTC.

The chain employs TRBV6-5 and TRBJ2-7, with a tentative D call TRBD1 (5 bases). The germline V gene encodes CDR1 MNHEY and CDR2 SVGAGI. Trimming removed 9 bases at V and 2 bases at J, with 11 bases between. The CDR3 consists of 12 residues. CDR3 nucleotides: TGTGCCAGTCGACGACAGCCCTACGAGCAGTACTTC. Translation: CASRRQPYEQYF.

This chain links TRBV19 with TRBJ1-5; a weak D match, TRBD1 (6 bases). V was trimmed by 5 bases and J by 3 bases, leaving 11 bases between them. In germline, CDR1 is LNHDA, CDR2 SQIVND (reference sequence). This CDR3 contains 14 residues. The CDR3 DNA sequence: TGTGCCAGTAGTGTCAGGGGCTACAATCAGCCCCAGCATTTT. It translates to CASSVRGYNQPQHF.

The chain joins TRBV28 to TRBJ1-1; D may be TRBD1 (6 bases). CDR1 is MDHEN, CDR2 SYDVKM, per germline. V was shortened by 6 bases and J by 1 base, with 18 bases between the two germline ends. The CDR3 totals 16 residues. The CDR3 is CASSPVLLGANTEAFF. CDR3 DNA sequence: TGTGCCAGCAGCCCCGTTCTTTTGGGGGCGAACACTGAAGCTTTCTTT.

This clone showed up just once. The V call is TRBV9, the J call TRBJ2-5; D might be TRBD2 (6 bases). The CDR3 consists of 12 residues. V was trimmed by 4 bases and J by 7 bases, leaving 11 bases between them. From germline, CDR1 is SGDLS and CDR2 YYNGEE. CDR3 in DNA: TGTGCCAGCAGCCCGGGGGATGGGACCCAGTACTTC. Amino acids: CASSPGDGTQYF.

The V and J genes are TRBV13 and TRBJ2-1; 7 nucleotides match TRBD1. The CDR3 is made up of 16 amino acids. Trimming removed 5 bases from V and 1 base from J; junction bases left unmatched: 8. Germline V gene lookup returns CDR1 PRHDT and CDR2 FYEKMQ (reference sequence). Here the CDR3 reads CASSPYLGQSYNEQFF. The DNA for the CDR3 is TGTGCCAGCAGCCCTTATCTGGGACAGTCCTACAATGAGCAGTTCTTC.

The chain has TRBV28 and TRBJ1-5; no firm D call. The germline gives CDR1 MDHEN, CDR2 SYDVKM. V gave up 2 bases and J gave up 6 bases, with 5 bases separating them. The length of the CDR3 is 12 residues. DNA of the CDR3: TGTGCCAGCAGTTTAATGAGTCAGCCCCAGCATTTT. Residues: CASSLMSQPQHF.

This chain links TRBV28 with TRBJ2-5, with TRBD1 identical over 7 bases. V lost 3 bases, J lost 6 bases, and 22 bases stayed unmatched. The CDR3 covers 19 residues. The germline gives CDR1 MDHEN, CDR2 SYDVKM. CDR3 DNA: TGTGCCAGCAGTTTGGCCGGGACAGCCTCCCGGGTAGGGGGACAGACCCAGTACTTC. Translation: CASSLAGTASRVGGQTQYF.